The clone carrying this TCR beta chain was detected only a few times. The data were taken from a study of molecular identifiers for immune sequencing clone quantification. With 0 bases removed from V and 3 bases from J, the gap between germline ends came to 12 bases. Per germline, CDR1 DFQATT and CDR2 SNEGSKA (reference sequence). The CDR3 extends over 15 amino acids. TCRdb analysed the PCR reads with MiXCR anew, one entry per CDR3 protein. There are some 590,000 distinct CDR3 sequences in the sample; roughly 25% occur only once, and 0.78% lies in the top ten. This receptor was identified in a human donor in good health. Some libraries in this study had Jurkat cell RNA spiked in. The chain joins TRBV20-1 to TRBJ1-5; D is possibly TRBD1 (6 bases). The specimen was naive CD8+ T cells from blood, with Jurkat cell RNA spiked in. Subset specified: FACS-sorted CD8+CD4-CCR7+CD45RA+ naive T cells. This chain's CDR3 is CSARDRGQLNQPQHF. CDR3 bases: TGCAGTGCTAGAGATAGGGGACAACTCAATCAGCCCCAGCATTTT.